This passage covers 31 T cell receptor beta chains from one sample sequenced in a study of blood T cells in healthy people across ages. Combining a sample-barcoded 5' primer with a J-beta primer mix, a second PCR ran for about 6 to 11 cycles. TCRdb re-called the 5' RACE reads through MiXCR, storing one row per CDR3 protein. This sample has roughly 1,000,000 distinct CDR3 sequences, with roughly 24% found just once. These sequences were also reported in another study, on T cells of mothers and their children.

The sequencing sample was made of blood. The receptor source for this set is a girl aged 2 to 10 in good health.

This chain uses TRBV7-2 with TRBJ1-2, with D maybe TRBD1 (5 bases). Germline V gene lookup returns CDR1 SGHTA and CDR2 FQGNSA. Trimming removed 4 bases at V and 0 bases at J, with 15 bases between. The CDR3 is made up of 16 amino acids. The CDR3 loop is CASSSQGIEANYGYTF. Here the CDR3 DNA reads TGTGCCAGCAGCTCCCAGGGTATTGAAGCTAACTATGGCTACACCTTC.

On this clonotype itself: At one end, the junction sequence differs from germline, possibly due to a read error. V is TRBV6-1 and J is TRBJ2-5; D is unresolved. The CDR3 is 16 amino acids. Per germline, CDR1 MNHNS and CDR2 SASEGT. The CDR3 loop reads CAGSHGSGPYQETQYF. The CDR3 DNA is TGTGCCGGCAGCCATGGCTCGGGCCCGTACCAAGAGACCCAGTACTTC.

The chain employs TRBV11-2 and TRBJ2-2; 7 bases map to TRBD2. CDR3 length: 14 residues. The V gene end was trimmed by 4 bases and the J gene end by 9 bases; junction bases not matched to a gene: 8. Germline V lookup: CDR1 SGHAT, CDR2 FQNNGV. The CDR3 sequence: CASSSTSVSRELFF. For the CDR3, the DNA is TGTGCCAGCAGCTCAACTAGCGTTTCCCGGGAGCTGTTTTTT.

This chain uses TRBV6-2 or TRBV6-3 with TRBJ1-1; maybe TRBD1 (6 bases). Trimming pared 4 bases from V and 6 bases from J, leaving 12 bases between. The germline V gene has CDR1 MNHEY and CDR2 SVGEGT. The CDR3 sequence is 13 residues long. The CDR3 DNA reads TGTGCCAGCAGTTTTGAGGGGGGCGCTGAAGCTTTCTTT. It yields the protein CASSFEGGAEAFF.

This clonotype has only a few counts. This chain connects TRBV7-2 to TRBJ2-1, with 9 bases identical to TRBD1. V lost 0 bases and J lost 14; bases outside the gene matches: 14. The germline V gene encodes CDR1 SGHTA and CDR2 FQGNSA. CDR3 length: 16 residues. The CDR3 protein is CASSLAPDRGFSSEFF. The DNA for the CDR3 is TGTGCCAGCAGCTTAGCCCCGGACAGGGGTTTTTCTAGTGAGTTCTTC.

This clonotype has only a few counts. At one of its ends the junction is not consistent with the germline gene, which may arise from a read error. V and J are TRBV29-1 and TRBJ1-1; no clear D gene. From germline, CDR1 is SQVTM and CDR2 ANQGSEA. This CDR3 spans 14 amino acids. The CDR3 nucleotides read TGCAGCGTCGAAGGTTGGGGTGTGAACACTGAAGCTTTCTTT. Encoded protein: CSVEGWGVNTEAFF.

This clonotype occurred a few times. The chain recombines TRBV3-1 with TRBJ2-7, with TRBD2 identical over 9 bases. The CDR3 has 15 residues. Germline V gene sequence: CDR1 LGHDT, CDR2 YNNKEL (reference sequence). V lost 1 base to trimming and J lost 6 bases; unmatched junction nucleotides: 7. The CDR3: CASSQAGTSSGEQYF. The DNA of the CDR3 is TGTGCCAGCAGCCAAGCAGGGACTAGCTCGGGCGAGCAGTACTTC.

This clonotype came up a few times. J is TRBJ2-5 and V is TRBV28, with a weak D call TRBD2 (6 bases). Trimming left V 2 bases short and J 5 bases short, with 12 bases between. Looked up from germline, CDR1 is MDHEN and CDR2 is SYDVKM. The CDR3 consists of 14 residues. The CDR3 sequence is CASSLPRGIETQYF. The CDR3 region has the DNA TGTGCCAGCAGTTTACCCCGGGGGATCGAGACCCAGTACTTC.

This rearrangement joins TRBV6-6 to TRBJ2-5, with no clear D. There are 13 residues in the CDR3. The V gene's germline CDR1 is MNHNY and CDR2 SVGAGI (reference sequence). The V gene lost 7 bases and the J gene lost 7 bases, with 16 bases spanning the gap. The CDR3 region is CASTDPGWGTQYF. Written as DNA, the CDR3 is TGTGCCAGCACCGATCCCGGATGGGGGACCCAGTACTTC.

The rearrangement uses TRBV12-3 or TRBV12-4 and TRBJ2-2, with a weak D call TRBD2 (5 bases). This CDR3 region has 17 residues. V was clipped by 3 bases and J by 4 bases, with 18 bases between them. Here the CDR3 DNA reads TGTGCCAGCAGTTTCGTGGTAGGGCAGGACTTCACCGGGGAGCTGTTTTTT. It is translated as CASSFVVGQDFTGELFF.

This clonotype was picked up many times. The genes are TRBV29-1 and TRBJ2-1, with a possible D match to TRBD2 (5 bases). V gave up 6 bases and J gave up 7 bases, with 10 bases separating them. Per the germline V gene, CDR1 is SQVTM and CDR2 is ANQGSEA. The CDR3 has 11 residues. In nucleotides, the CDR3 is TGCAGCGTCGGGGTATATAATGAGCAGTTCTTC. Its translation is CSVGVYNEQFF.

This clonotype appeared a few times. The rearrangement uses TRBV28 and TRBJ2-5; D call uncertain. The tail of the sequence fits TRBJ2-7 better, so the J call may be wrong. CDR1 is MDHEN and CDR2 is SYDVKM in the germline V gene. CDR3 length: 13 amino acids. The CDR3 is CASLRDRLGEQYF. CDR3 bases: TGTGCCAGCCTCCGAGACCGCCTCGGCGAGCAGTACTTC.

The chain recombines TRBV4-1 with TRBJ1-2; 9 bases agree with TRBD1. V lost 1 base and J lost 2; bases outside the gene matches: 5. CDR3 length: 16 amino acids. CDR1 and CDR2 from the germline V gene are MGHRA and YSYEKL. Here the CDR3 reads CASSQGTGDNNYGYTF. The CDR3 DNA sequence: TGCGCCAGCAGCCAAGGGACAGGGGACAACAACTATGGCTACACCTTC.

This clonotype was seen a handful of times. The J gene is TRBJ2-3, the V gene TRBV29-1; possibly TRBD2 for D (6 bases). The germline V and J ends were trimmed by 0 bases and 0 bases, with 10 bases remaining between them. The CDR3 totals 15 residues. Germline CDR1 reads SQVTM; CDR2 reads ANQGSEA. The CDR3 loop is CSVEERESSTDTQYF. CDR3 sequence (DNA): TGCAGCGTTGAAGAACGGGAGTCTAGCACAGATACGCAGTATTTT.

The chain carries TRBV7-3 and TRBJ1-4; 10 bases are shared with TRBD1. This CDR3 has 17 amino acids. Trimming removed 1 base from V and 8 bases from J; junction bases left unmatched: 10. CDR1 and CDR2 (germline): SGHTA, FQGTGA. The CDR3 DNA follows: TGTGCCAGCAGCTTAAACGGGGCCGGGACAGGGGCGGAAAAACTGTTTTTT. Translation: CASSLNGAGTGAEKLFF.

The V gene is TRBV10-3, the J gene TRBJ2-3, with 7 bases aligning to TRBD2. J lost 5 bases, V lost 6 bases, and 8 bases had no gene match. The CDR3 extends over 14 amino acids. Germline CDR1 is ENHRY and CDR2 is SYGVKD. The CDR3 region has the DNA TGTGCCATCAGGAGCGGGGCCCGGATAGATACGCAGTATTTT. It specifies CAIRSGARIDTQYF.

The chain has TRBV7-8 and TRBJ2-5; D gene ambiguous. With the DNA end fitting TRBJ2-7 better, the J assignment may be wrong. The length of the CDR3 is 15 residues. Germline CDR1 and CDR2: SGHVS and FQNEAQ. Here the CDR3 DNA reads TGTGCCAGCAGCTTAGAGCGCACGGGTTCCTACGAGCAGTACTTC. As protein: CASSLERTGSYEQYF.

This chain links TRBV28 with TRBJ2-5; tentative D call: TRBD2 (5 bases). The end of the DNA fits TRBJ2-1 better, so the J call may be wrong. The CDR3 extends over 15 amino acids. Germline loops: CDR1 MDHEN, CDR2 SYDVKM. The CDR3 protein is CASSLLGRGGNEQFF. The DNA of the CDR3 is TGTGCCAGCAGTTTACTTGGACGGGGTGGGAATGAGCAGTTCTTC.

The chain is built from TRBV4-1 and TRBJ2-2; D is possibly TRBD2 (5 bases). CDR1 is MGHRA, CDR2 YSYEKL, per germline. The CDR3 sequence is 16 residues long. Trimming took 3 bases from V and 6 from J, leaving 17 bases between them. The DNA of the CDR3 is TGCGCCAGCAGCCACTTTGTCCGGGGTGAACCCGGGGAGCTGTTTTTT. This translates into CASSHFVRGEPGELFF.

This clonotype appeared a few times. V usage is TRBV5-6 and J usage is TRBJ2-3; 12 nucleotides align to TRBD2. The CDR3 is made up of 16 amino acids. Per the germline V gene, CDR1 is SGHDT and CDR2 is YYEEEE. With 2 bases clipped from V and 3 bases from J, the junction kept 4 bases outside the gene matches. The CDR3: CASSFGLAGKTDTQYF. In nucleotides, the CDR3 is TGTGCCAGCAGCTTTGGACTAGCGGGGAAGACAGATACGCAGTATTTT.

In its sample, this clonotype was seen a few times. V is TRBV28 and J is TRBJ2-5; D not resolved. The germline V gene encodes CDR1 MDHEN and CDR2 SYDVKM. V gave up 4 bases and J gave up 1 base, with 16 bases separating them. The CDR3 contains 16 residues. DNA of the CDR3: TGTGCCAGCAGTTCCATGGGAAGTAAGGCCCAAGAGACCCAGTACTTC. Its translation: CASSSMGSKAQETQYF.

This clonotype has just a few counts. The J gene is TRBJ1-6, the V gene TRBV18, with D maybe TRBD1 (6 bases). From germline, CDR1 is KGHSH and CDR2 LQKENI. The CDR3 contains 16 residues. V lost 4 bases, J lost 9 bases, and 19 bases lay in between. CDR3 nucleotide sequence: TGTGCCAGCTCACTGGACAGCCCCACCATACGTTCACCCCTCCACTTT. It specifies CASSLDSPTIRSPLHF.

The sample holds a few counts of this clonotype. V gene TRBV4-3 combines with J gene TRBJ2-5; D uncertain. Trimming stripped 0 bases from V and 6 bases from J, with 14 bases between. Germline CDR1 LGHNA, CDR2 YSLEER. The CDR3 is 15 residues long. Here the CDR3 reads CASSQDLSAEQTQYF. As DNA, the CDR3 is TGCGCCAGCAGCCAAGATCTTTCAGCCGAGCAGACCCAGTACTTC.

The chain carries TRBV4-2 and TRBJ2-2, with D perhaps being TRBD1 or TRBD2 (5 bases each). CDR3 size: 15 residues. V was shortened by 1 base and J by 4 bases, with 10 bases between the two germline ends. CDR1 is LGHNA and CDR2 is YNFKEQ in the germline V gene. DNA for the CDR3: TGTGCCAGCAGCCAAGCCAGGGAGAGCACCGGGGAGCTGTTTTTT. As protein: CASSQARESTGELFF.

In this sample, this clonotype turned up a few times. This chain links TRBV6-6 with TRBJ2-3; D is unresolved. This CDR3 comprises 15 residues. Germline CDR1 is MNHNY and CDR2 is SVGAGI (reference sequence). V was clipped by 0 bases and J by 2 bases, with 9 bases between them. The DNA of the CDR3 is TGTGCCAGCAGTTACTCGAGCGCACACACAGATACGCAGTATTTT. Protein: CASSYSSAHTDTQYF.

This chain links TRBV28 with TRBJ1-1; D remains unclear. The CDR3 has 14 residues. Deletions cut 6 bases from V and 2 bases from J, with 13 bases between. Germline CDR1 is MDHEN and CDR2 is SYDVKM. The CDR3 reads CASSQTNTNTEAFF. CDR3 in DNA: TGTGCCAGCAGCCAAACCAACACAAACACTGAAGCTTTCTTT.

V is TRBV12-3 or TRBV12-4 and J is TRBJ2-7; 9 bases map to TRBD1. This CDR3 is built from 17 residues. V shed 6 bases and J 2 bases; nucleotides not matched to a gene: 14. CDR3: CASSRGQGSGMTYEQYF. The CDR3 nucleotides are TGTGCCAGCAGCAGAGGACAGGGGTCGGGGATGACCTACGAGCAGTACTTC.

This clonotype was picked up a small number of times. The rearrangement joins TRBV6-2 or TRBV6-3 to TRBJ2-7, with a tentative D call TRBD1 (5 bases). The CDR3 is made up of 15 amino acids. Germline V gene lookup returns CDR1 MNHEY and CDR2 SVGEGT. V lost 5 bases to trimming and J lost 0 bases, with 14 bases between them. In DNA form, the CDR3 reads TGTGCCAGCAGTGGTGTTGACAGTCACTCCTACGAGCAGTACTTC. Its protein is CASSGVDSHSYEQYF.

This clonotype was counted only a few times. The chain joins TRBV28 to TRBJ1-4; the D gene is possibly TRBD1 (6 bases). V gave up 3 bases and J gave up 8 bases, with 16 bases separating them. Germline V gene sequence: CDR1 MDHEN, CDR2 SYDVKM. The CDR3 has 15 residues. CDR3 sequence reads: CASSLMGALGEKLFF. CDR3 DNA: TGTGCCAGCAGTTTGATGGGGGCCCTGGGAGAAAAACTGTTTTTT.

The gene calls are TRBV7-3 and TRBJ2-5, with D unclear. CDR1 is SGHTA, CDR2 FQGTGA, per germline. V lost 6 bases and J lost 4, with 12 bases in between. There are 13 residues in the CDR3. The CDR3 spells CASSATLGETQYF. In DNA, the CDR3 is TGTGCCAGCAGTGCAACCCTTGGAGAGACCCAGTACTTC. Together with reference TRBV7-3 and TRBJ2-5, the CDR3 gives the full variable domain: GAGVSQTPSNKVTEKGKYVELRCDPISGHTALYWYRQSLGQGPEFLIYFQGTGAADDSGLPNDRFFAVRPEGSVSTLKIQRTERGDSAVYLCASSATLGETQYFGPGTRLLVL.

This clonotype has only one observation. V gene TRBV19 combines with J gene TRBJ1-2, with TRBD1 matching over 7 bases. CDR1 is LNHDA, CDR2 SQIVND, per germline (reference sequence). The CDR3 contains 15 residues. The junction had 3 bases not matched to a gene; V was cut back by 1 base and J by 1 base. DNA for the CDR3: TGTGCCAGTAGTATAGTGACAGGGATTAACTATGGCTACACCTTC. It translates to CASSIVTGINYGYTF.